The 29 T cell receptor beta chains given below trace back to one sample, sequenced in a study of blood T cell repertoires in COVID-19. Clones were sequenced by immunoSEQ multiplex PCR, and TCRdb holds only the in-frame ones, with some missing. This table holds 400,000 or so clones, 75% to 90% found once. The specimen sequenced was peripheral blood. These TCRs come from a woman aged 40 to 55 with COVID-19, enrolled during active disease.

The V call is TRBV29-1, the J call TRBJ1-1; D possibly corresponds to TRBD1 (6 bases). V lost 3 bases to trimming and J lost 1 base, with 9 bases between them. The CDR3 has 13 amino acids. The V gene's germline CDR1 is SQVTM and CDR2 ANQGSEA. The CDR3, as DNA: TGCAGCGTTGAGAGGGGGACGAACACTGAAGCTTTCTTT. Translating gives CSVERGTNTEAFF. The entire variable domain, with the rest obtained from reference TRBV29-1 and TRBJ1-1, is as follows: SAVISQKPSRDICQRGTSLTIQCQVDSQVTMMFWYRQQPGQSLTLIATANQGSEATYESGFVIDKFPISRPNLTFSTLTVSNMSPEDSSIYLCSVERGTNTEAFFGQGTRLTVV.

To note about this clone: Other DNA sequences in the sample encode the same CDR3. The chain links TRBV28 to TRBJ2-7; possibly TRBD2 for D (5 bases). CDR1 MDHEN and CDR2 SYDVKM come from the germline V gene. V was shortened by 1 base and J by 1 base, with 8 bases between the two germline ends. The CDR3 has 14 amino acids. For the CDR3, the DNA is TGTGCCAGCAGTTTATCTGGAGGTTCCTACGAGCAGTACTTC. Translating it yields CASSLSGGSYEQYF.

The V call is TRBV6-5, the J call TRBJ1-1; D is perhaps TRBD1 (6 bases). The CDR3 has 15 amino acids. V lost 6 bases and J 5 bases, leaving 19 bases between the germline ends. The V gene's germline CDR1 is MNHEY and CDR2 SVGAGI. The CDR3 DNA follows: TGTGCCAGCAGCATCCGAGGGGGGGCTTTAACTGAAGCTTTCTTT. Encoded protein: CASSIRGGALTEAFF.

The rearrangement uses TRBV5-1 and TRBJ1-4; TRBD1 might be the D (6 bases). CDR1 and CDR2 (germline): SGHRS, YFSETQ. Trimming took 4 bases from V and 2 from J, leaving 12 bases between them. The CDR3 spans 15 residues. The CDR3 DNA is TGCGCCAGCAGCCGTACAGGGCCCACTAATGAAAAACTGTTTTTT. It specifies CASSRTGPTNEKLFF. The variable domain in full, with the rest retrieved from reference TRBV5-1 and TRBJ1-4, is KAGVTQTPRYLIKTRGQQVTLSCSPISGHRSVSWYQQTPGQGLQFLFEYFSETQRNKGNFPGRFSGRQFSNSRSEMNVSTLELGDSALYLCASSRTGPTNEKLFFGSGTQLSVL.

This sequence joins TRBV25-1 and TRBJ1-1; possibly TRBD1 for D (6 bases). CDR1 is MGHDK, CDR2 SYGVNS, per germline. V was clipped by 1 base and J by 0 bases, with 12 bases between them. The CDR3 sequence is 16 residues long. CDR3 nucleotide sequence: TGTGCCAGCAGTGAATGGGGGAGGGGGATGAACACTGAAGCTTTCTTT. Translated: CASSEWGRGMNTEAFF.

This chain joins TRBV12-5 and TRBJ2-1; TRBD2 aligns across 15 bases. Germline CDR1 and CDR2: LGHNT and FRNRAP. The V gene end was trimmed by 6 bases and the J gene end by 9 bases; junction bases not matched to a gene: 12. CDR3 length: 17 amino acids. DNA of the CDR3: TGTGCTAGTGGGCCGCAGGGGACTAGCGGGAGGTTCTCTGAGCAGTTCTTC. Its protein product is CASGPQGTSGRFSEQFF.

This clone has a handful of counts. The chain uses TRBV12-3 or TRBV12-4 and TRBJ1-1; D is possibly TRBD1 (5 bases). V dropped 4 bases and J dropped 6 bases, with 12 bases sitting between them. This CDR3 comprises 13 residues. This CDR3 is CASSWGGKAEAFF. CDR3 coding DNA: TGTGCCAGCAGTTGGGGGGGTAAGGCTGAAGCTTTCTTT.

V is TRBV5-6 and J is TRBJ1-1; tentatively, D is TRBD1 (6 bases). Germline V gene lookup returns CDR1 SGHDT and CDR2 YYEEEE. The CDR3 length is 13 residues. Trimming cost V 5 bases and J 3 bases, with 11 bases left between them. The CDR3 reads CASRSTGYTEAFF. Here the CDR3 DNA reads TGTGCCAGCAGGTCCACAGGGTACACTGAAGCTTTCTTT.

Turning to this clone: Other DNA variants within this sample encode the same CDR3. The chain couples TRBV19 to TRBJ1-2; weak D call: TRBD1 (5 bases). Trimming took 2 bases from V and 4 from J, leaving 8 bases between them. The germline gives CDR1 LNHDA, CDR2 SQIVND (reference sequence). CDR3 length equals 13 residues. CDR3 sequence reads: CASSIQGGYGYTF. The CDR3 DNA reads TGTGCCAGTAGTATACAGGGAGGCTATGGCTACACCTTC. The full variable domain, completed using reference TRBV19 and TRBJ1-2, is DGGITQSPKYLFRKEGQNVTLSCEQNLNHDAMYWYRQDPGQGLRLIYYSQIVNDFQKGDIAEGYSVSREKKESFPLTVTSAQKNPTAFYLCASSIQGGYGYTFGSGTRLTVV.

The J gene is TRBJ2-3, the V gene TRBV24-1; D is possibly TRBD2 (6 bases). The ends were cut back, 4 bases at V and 4 bases at J, with 11 bases in the middle. The CDR3 sequence is 14 residues long. CDR1 and CDR2 (germline): KGHDR, SFDVKD. The CDR3 sequence is CATSEEGTADTQYF. The CDR3 bases are TGTGCCACCAGTGAAGAGGGGACTGCAGATACGCAGTATTTT.

V usage is TRBV5-1 and J usage is TRBJ1-2; TRBD1 aligns across 7 bases. This CDR3 is built from 13 residues. Germline assignment: CDR1 SGHRS and CDR2 YFSETQ. V dropped 4 bases and J dropped 2; count of bases not matched to a gene: 2. CDR3: CASSTGQNYGYTF. The CDR3 region has the DNA TGCGCCAGCAGCACGGGACAGAACTATGGCTACACCTTC. Filled out from reference TRBV5-1 and TRBJ1-2, the complete variable domain reads KAGVTQTPRYLIKTRGQQVTLSCSPISGHRSVSWYQQTPGQGLQFLFEYFSETQRNKGNFPGRFSGRQFSNSRSEMNVSTLELGDSALYLCASSTGQNYGYTFGSGTRLTVV.

The chain is built from TRBV15 and TRBJ1-6, with D tentatively TRBD1 (6 bases). Germline CDR1 reads LNHNV; CDR2 reads YYDKDF (reference sequence). The length of the CDR3 is 18 residues. V shed 1 base and J shed 7 bases, with 20 bases lying between them. This chain's CDR3 is CATSRASGRDISNSPLHF. Written as DNA, the CDR3 is TGTGCCACCAGCAGAGCCTCGGGGAGGGACATTTCGAATTCACCCCTCCACTTT.

This chain uses TRBV18 with TRBJ1-3; 8 bases are shared with TRBD1. After removal of 2 bases from V and 0 bases from J, the junction contained 12 bases not matched to a gene. CDR1 KGHSH and CDR2 LQKENI come from the germline V gene. The CDR3 has 19 residues. DNA for the CDR3: TGTGCCAGCTCACCAATGGGGACAGGTGGGCCCCACTCTGGAAACACCATATATTTT. The encoded protein is CASSPMGTGGPHSGNTIYF. The full variable domain, in which reference TRBV18 and TRBJ1-3 provide the parts outside the CDR3, is NAGVMQNPRHLVRRRGQEARLRCSPMKGHSHVYWYRQLPEEGLKFMVYLQKENIIDESGMPKERFSAEFPKEGPSILRIQQVVRGDSAAYFCASSPMGTGGPHSGNTIYFGEGSWLTVV.

The chain couples TRBV6-2 or TRBV6-3 to TRBJ2-1, with D perhaps matching TRBD1 (5 bases). From germline, CDR1 is MNHEY and CDR2 SVGEGT. The V and J ends lost 2 bases and 4 bases respectively, with 15 bases between them. This CDR3 has 16 residues. Written as DNA, the CDR3 is TGTGCCAGCAGTTACCCCCAGGGCAGCCCGTACAATGAGCAGTTCTTC. Translation: CASSYPQGSPYNEQFF.

This sequence joins TRBV21-1 and TRBJ1-2; the D call in the table, TRBD1, was not verified against the DNA. TRBV21-1 is designated a pseudogene. The CDR3 covers 16 residues. In DNA, the CDR3 is TGTGCCAGCAGCAAAATCTGCCCAGGGCTGGACTATGGCTACACCTTC. It codes for CASSKICPGLDYGYTF.

The chain employs TRBV28 and TRBJ1-1, with TRBD1 as a possible D gene (5 bases). The CDR3 loop spans 14 amino acids. The V and J ends lost 5 bases and 3 bases respectively, with 13 bases between them. In germline, CDR1 is MDHEN, CDR2 SYDVKM. The CDR3 reads CASSAAGQYTEAFF. CDR3 in DNA: TGTGCCAGCAGTGCAGCAGGGCAATACACTGAAGCTTTCTTT. Using reference TRBV28 and TRBJ1-1 for the parts outside the CDR3, the full variable domain is DVKVTQSSRYLVKRTGEKVFLECVQDMDHENMFWYRQDPGLGLRLIYFSYDVKMKEKGDIPEGYSVSREKKERFSLILESASTNQTSMYLCASSAAGQYTEAFFGQGTRLTVV.

The V gene is TRBV27, the J gene TRBJ2-7, with D perhaps matching TRBD1 (7 bases). Germline V gene sequence: CDR1 MNHEY, CDR2 SMNVEV (reference sequence). The CDR3 runs 18 residues. Trimming removed 5 bases at V and 4 bases at J, with 27 bases between. The CDR3 region is CASSLSPTGSLGGYEQYF. CDR3 nucleotides: TGTGCCAGCAGTCTTTCTCCGACAGGGTCTTTGGGGGGTTACGAGCAGTACTTC.

This clone was counted a single time. V and J are TRBV5-1 and TRBJ2-1, with a possible D match to TRBD2 (6 bases). Per the germline V gene, CDR1 is SGHRS and CDR2 is YFSETQ. The CDR3 has 15 residues. V gave up 2 bases and J gave up 6 bases, with 15 bases separating them. CDR3 in DNA: TGCGCCAGCAGCTTTAGAGGTAACGGGGGCAATGAGCAGTTCTTC. This sequence encodes CASSFRGNGGNEQFF.

The chain links TRBV9 to TRBJ2-1, with 7 bases matching TRBD1. From germline, CDR1 is SGDLS and CDR2 YYNGEE. V lost 3 bases, J lost 7 bases, and 7 bases stayed unmatched. CDR3 length: 14 residues. The CDR3 protein is CASSGSGQHNEQFF. The CDR3, as DNA: TGTGCCAGCAGCGGATCGGGACAGCATAATGAGCAGTTCTTC. Full variable domain (missing parts from reference TRBV9 and TRBJ2-1): DSGVTQTPKHLITATGQRVTLRCSPRSGDLSVYWYQQSLDQGLQFLIQYYNGEERAKGNILERFSAQQFPDLHSELNLSSLELGDSALYFCASSGSGQHNEQFFGPGTRLTVL.

The chain couples TRBV28 to TRBJ1-1, with D maybe TRBD1 (6 bases). The V and J ends lost 6 bases and 3 bases respectively, with 17 bases between them. This CDR3 comprises 15 residues. Germline V gene sequence: CDR1 MDHEN, CDR2 SYDVKM. The CDR3 loop reads CASSPSTGSHTEAFF. CDR3 sequence (DNA): TGTGCCAGCAGCCCGTCCACAGGGTCTCACACTGAAGCTTTCTTT. Filled out from reference TRBV28 and TRBJ1-1, the complete variable domain reads DVKVTQSSRYLVKRTGEKVFLECVQDMDHENMFWYRQDPGLGLRLIYFSYDVKMKEKGDIPEGYSVSREKKERFSLILESASTNQTSMYLCASSPSTGSHTEAFFGQGTRLTVV.

This sequence joins TRBV2 and TRBJ1-1; perhaps TRBD1 as D (6 bases). The CDR3 consists of 14 residues. CDR1 is SNHLY and CDR2 is FYNNEI in the germline V gene. The germline V and J ends were trimmed by 6 bases and 4 bases, with 15 bases remaining between them. The CDR3 DNA is TGTGCCAGCAGCGGGGACATCGTGGGCACTGAAGCTTTCTTT. Protein sequence: CASSGDIVGTEAFF.

This CDR3 is CASSDSQAADTQYF. CDR3 nucleotide sequence: TGTGCCAGCAGTGACTCCCAGGCCGCAGATACGCAGTATTTT. The genes are TRBV6-4 and TRBJ2-3; D is uncertain. V was trimmed by 0 bases and J by 4 bases, leaving 8 bases between them. Germline V gene sequence: CDR1 MRHNA, CDR2 SNTAGT. The CDR3 length is 14 residues.

The chain recombines TRBV28 with TRBJ2-7; a weak D match, TRBD2 (6 bases). This CDR3 spans 12 amino acids. Between the trimmed V and J ends, which lost 6 bases and 9 bases, there was a span of 15 bases. Germline V gene sequence: CDR1 MDHEN, CDR2 SYDVKM. CDR3 bases: TGTGCCAGCAGCCCTAGGGAGGCAAGGCAGTACTTC. It yields the protein CASSPREARQYF.

A word on this clone: This CDR3 is also generated by other DNA sequences in the sample. The chain joins TRBV5-1 to TRBJ2-2; D might be TRBD2 (6 bases). Trimming took 4 bases from V and 5 from J, leaving 9 bases between them. Germline-derived CDR1 and CDR2 are SGHRS and YFSETQ. The CDR3 is 13 residues long. CDR3 region: CASSLGGTGELFF. CDR3 sequence (DNA): TGCGCCAGCAGCCTTGGGGGGACCGGGGAGCTGTTTTTT.

The V gene is TRBV5-6, the J gene TRBJ1-4; D gene unclear. Germline V gene lookup returns CDR1 SGHDT and CDR2 YYEEEE. The CDR3 spans 15 residues. Trimming removed 0 bases at V and 4 bases at J, with 10 bases between. As DNA, the CDR3 is TGTGCCAGCAGCTTGGCAGTCCTGAATAATGAAAAACTGTTTTTT. Translating gives CASSLAVLNNEKLFF.

The J gene is TRBJ1-5, the V gene TRBV7-9; no definite D call. The germline CDR1 and CDR2 sequences are SEHNR and FQNEAQ (reference sequence). The CDR3 is 14 amino acids. Trimming pared 4 bases from V and 6 bases from J, leaving 13 bases between. The CDR3 coding sequence is TGTGCCAGCAGCTCGGACGGCGGGTTTCAGCCCCAGCATTTT. The encoded protein is CASSSDGGFQPQHF.

The V gene is TRBV6-5, the J gene TRBJ1-1; 8 bases line up with TRBD1. From germline, CDR1 is MNHEY and CDR2 SVGAGI. The CDR3 length is 14 residues. Trimming at V came to 6 bases and at J to 3 bases, leaving 6 bases not matched to a gene. The CDR3 bases are TGTGCCAGCAGCCCACGGACAGGGCACACTGAAGCTTTCTTT. Amino acid sequence: CASSPRTGHTEAFF.

About this clone itself: With a much larger clone just one base away, this may be a read error. The same CDR3 also results from other DNA sequences found in this sample. J is TRBJ1-1 and V is TRBV19; D not certain. This CDR3 has 15 amino acids. CDR1 is LNHDA, CDR2 SQIVND, per germline (reference sequence). CDR3 nucleotide sequence: TGTGCCAGTACCAAAGCACAGTTCATGAACACCGAAGCTTTCTTT. This sequence encodes CASTKAQFMNTEAFF.

Details on this clone: Distinct nucleotide sequences in the sample also encode this CDR3. The V and J genes are TRBV7-9 and TRBJ2-5; D is perhaps TRBD2 (6 bases). Trimming took 4 bases from V and 5 from J, leaving 11 bases between them. The germline CDR1 and CDR2 sequences are SEHNR and FQNEAQ (reference sequence). The CDR3 covers 13 residues. CDR3 sequence (DNA): TGTGCCAGCAGCTCTAGTGGGACTGAGACCCAGTACTTC. Protein sequence: CASSSSGTETQYF.